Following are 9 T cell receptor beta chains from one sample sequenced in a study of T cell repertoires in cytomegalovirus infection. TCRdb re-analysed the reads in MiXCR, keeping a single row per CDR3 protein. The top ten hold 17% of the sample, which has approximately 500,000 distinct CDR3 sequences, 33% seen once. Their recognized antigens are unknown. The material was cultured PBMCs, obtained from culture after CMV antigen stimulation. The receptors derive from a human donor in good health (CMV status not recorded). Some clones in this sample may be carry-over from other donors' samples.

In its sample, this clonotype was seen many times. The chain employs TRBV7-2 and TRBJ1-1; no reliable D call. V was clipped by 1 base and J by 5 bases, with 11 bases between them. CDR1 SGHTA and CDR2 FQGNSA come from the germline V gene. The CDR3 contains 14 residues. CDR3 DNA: TGTGCCAGCAGCTTAGAGTCGGGGTTAACTGAAGCTTTCTTT. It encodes CASSLESGLTEAFF.

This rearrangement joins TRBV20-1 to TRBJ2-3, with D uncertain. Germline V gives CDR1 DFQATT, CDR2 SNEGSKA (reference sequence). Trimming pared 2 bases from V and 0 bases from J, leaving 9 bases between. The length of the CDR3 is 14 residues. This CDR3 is CSARRPFSTDTQYF. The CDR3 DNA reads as TGCAGTGCTAGACGGCCTTTCAGCACAGATACGCAGTATTTT.

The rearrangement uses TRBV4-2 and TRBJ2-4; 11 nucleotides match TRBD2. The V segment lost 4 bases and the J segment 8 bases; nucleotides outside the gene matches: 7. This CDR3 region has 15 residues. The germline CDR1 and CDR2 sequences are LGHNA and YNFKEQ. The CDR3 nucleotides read TGTGCCAGCAGCCTACTAGCGGGAGAGAGGGACATTCAGTACTTC. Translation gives CASSLLAGERDIQYF.

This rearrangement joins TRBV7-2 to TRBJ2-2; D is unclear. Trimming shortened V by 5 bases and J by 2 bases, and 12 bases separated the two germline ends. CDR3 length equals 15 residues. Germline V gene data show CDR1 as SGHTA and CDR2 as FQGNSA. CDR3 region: CASSPHTLNTGELFF. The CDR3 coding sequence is TGTGCCAGCAGCCCTCATACTTTAAACACCGGGGAGCTGTTTTTT.

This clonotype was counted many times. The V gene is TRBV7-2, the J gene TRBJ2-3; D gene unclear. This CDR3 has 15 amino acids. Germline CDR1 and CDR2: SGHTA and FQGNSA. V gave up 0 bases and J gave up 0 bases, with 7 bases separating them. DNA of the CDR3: TGTGCCAGCAGCTTAGCGGGGTTGAGCACAGATACGCAGTATTTT. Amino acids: CASSLAGLSTDTQYF. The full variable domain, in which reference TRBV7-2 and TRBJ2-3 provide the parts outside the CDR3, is GAGVSQSPSNKVTEKGKDVELRCDPISGHTALYWYRQSLGQGLEFLIYFQGNSAPDKSGLPSDRFSAERTGGSVSTLTIQRTQQEDSAVYLCASSLAGLSTDTQYFGPGTRLTVL.

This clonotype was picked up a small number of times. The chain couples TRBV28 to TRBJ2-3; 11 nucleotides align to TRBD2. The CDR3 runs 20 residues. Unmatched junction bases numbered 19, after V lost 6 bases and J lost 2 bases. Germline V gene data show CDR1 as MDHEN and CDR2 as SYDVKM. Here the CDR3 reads CASSLLPLAGGPEYTDTQYF. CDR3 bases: TGTGCCAGCAGCCTTCTCCCGCTAGCGGGAGGACCGGAATACACAGATACGCAGTATTTT.

The chain's CDR3 is CSAHLLSGKADTQYF. As DNA, the CDR3 is TGCAGTGCTCATTTGCTCAGCGGGAAAGCAGATACGCAGTATTTT. This chain joins TRBV20-1 and TRBJ2-3; 7 nucleotides line up with TRBD2. CDR1 is DFQATT, CDR2 SNEGSKA, per germline (reference sequence). This CDR3 comprises 15 residues. V lost 5 bases and J lost 4; bases outside the gene matches: 12.

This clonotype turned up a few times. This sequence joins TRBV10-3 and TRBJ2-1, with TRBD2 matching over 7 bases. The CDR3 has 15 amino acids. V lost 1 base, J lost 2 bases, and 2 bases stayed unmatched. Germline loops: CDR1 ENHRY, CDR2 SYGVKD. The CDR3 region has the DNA TGTGCCATCAGTGAGTTAACTAGCGCCTACAATGAGCAGTTCTTC. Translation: CAISELTSAYNEQFF.

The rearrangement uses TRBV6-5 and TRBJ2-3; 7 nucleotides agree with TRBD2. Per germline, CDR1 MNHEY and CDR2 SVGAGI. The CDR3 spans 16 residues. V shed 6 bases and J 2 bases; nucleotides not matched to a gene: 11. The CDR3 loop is CASRQLASGYTDTQYF. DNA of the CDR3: TGTGCCAGCAGACAACTCGCTAGCGGATACACAGATACGCAGTATTTT.